This T cell receptor beta chain was obtained from a study of cytomegalovirus exposure and HLA in healthy donors. The donors gave bone marrow, and they were healthy. With 6 bases removed from V and 5 bases from J, the gap between germline ends came to 16 bases. The germline gives CDR1 SNHLY, CDR2 FYNNEI. The CDR3 is made up of 14 amino acids. PCR primers comprised 60 Vbeta and 13 Jbeta primers. The table came from immunoSEQ multiplex PCR; TCRdb's copy has only in-frame clones and leaves some out. Among 150,000 or so clones listed, over 75% were seen once. The rearrangement joins TRBV2 to TRBJ2-5; weak D call: TRBD2 (7 bases). The origin of this receptor is a woman between 25 and 40 years old in good health and CMV-seronegative. The sample taken for sequencing was PBMCs. The CDR3 reads CASRYQGGGETQYF. In DNA, the CDR3 is TGTGCCAGCAGATACCAGGGAGGGGGGGAGACCCAGTACTTC.